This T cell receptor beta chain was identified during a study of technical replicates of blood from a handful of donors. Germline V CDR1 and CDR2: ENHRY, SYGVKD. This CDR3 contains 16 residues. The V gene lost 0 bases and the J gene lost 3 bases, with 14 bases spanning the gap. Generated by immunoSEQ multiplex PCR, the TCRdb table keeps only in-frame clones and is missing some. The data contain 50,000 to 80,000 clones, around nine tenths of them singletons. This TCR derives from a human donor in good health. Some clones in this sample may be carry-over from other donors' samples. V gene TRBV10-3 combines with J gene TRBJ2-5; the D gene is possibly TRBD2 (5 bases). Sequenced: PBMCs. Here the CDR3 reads CAISESARTGKETQYF. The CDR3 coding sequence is TGTGCCATCAGTGAGTCTGCTCGTACGGGGAAAGAGACCCAGTACTTC.